A selection of T cell receptor beta chains follows, all from one sample in a study of CXCR3-negative and CXCR3-positive naive CD8 T cells. From its re-call of the 5' RACE reads, TCRdb lists each CDR3 protein once, without DNA. Seen in this sample are over 100,000 distinct CDR3 sequences; the ten most common clones hold around 0.38%. Material: naive CXCR3+ CD8+ T cells from blood. The receptors shown here come from a human donor in good health. Some clones in this sample may be carry-over from other donors' samples. CDR3s include the opening cysteine and the closing phenylalanine or tryptophan.

>TRBV9|TRBJ2-7
CASSYQGGRTNEQYF
>TRBV19|TRBJ2-1
CASRILGAGGGDEQFF
>TRBV28|TRBJ2-1
CASSSGGSNRVLWGDEQFF
>TRBV4-1|TRBJ2-3
CASSQEPSTDTQYF
>TRBV7-6|TRBJ2-2
CASSGTGVAGELFF
>TRBV3-1|TRBJ2-2
CASSQEGQALTGGELFF
>TRBV7-9|TRBJ2-7
CASSLSVGKYAYEQYF
>TRBV5-1|TRBJ2-7
CASSPASGAGYEQYF
>TRBV7-9|TRBJ1-2
CASSLAGHSYGYTF
>TRBV7-6|TRBJ1-1
CASSLADLKPNTEAFF
>TRBV6-6|TRBJ2-1
CASSTDYHEQFF
>TRBV15|TRBJ1-5
CATSTGVWVNQPQHF
>TRBV3-1|TRBJ2-1
CASSQDAVSYNEQFF
>TRBV13|TRBJ2-1
CASSTLAGGSYNEQFF
>TRBV28|TRBJ2-7
CASSSGRSYEQYF
>TRBV9|TRBJ2-2
CASSPGLAGVSTGELFF
>TRBV29-1|TRBJ2-3
CSVPGQGPDTQYF
>TRBV5-6|TRBJ1-4
CASSLIRQGLNEKLFF
>TRBV7-3|TRBJ2-7
CAGDPHYEQYF
>TRBV12-3/TRBV12-4|TRBJ2-1
CASSWSGRDDEQFF
>TRBV24-1|TRBJ2-1
CATSDLGANEQFF
>TRBV7-9|TRBJ2-1
CATPDGPSGKVDEQFF
>TRBV19|TRBJ2-1
CATLPERGGGDEQFF
>TRBV5-1|TRBJ1-2
CASSTDRGSLYGYTF
>TRBV5-1|TRBJ1-1
CASSLEQGIEAFF
>TRBV4-3|TRBJ2-1
CASSQDRPTSGGYNEQFF
>TRBV28|TRBJ2-7
CASSFPEMSGYEQYF
>TRBV30|TRBJ2-7
CAWSYRGYSYEQYF
>TRBV28|TRBJ2-7
CASSLENVEGSYEQYF